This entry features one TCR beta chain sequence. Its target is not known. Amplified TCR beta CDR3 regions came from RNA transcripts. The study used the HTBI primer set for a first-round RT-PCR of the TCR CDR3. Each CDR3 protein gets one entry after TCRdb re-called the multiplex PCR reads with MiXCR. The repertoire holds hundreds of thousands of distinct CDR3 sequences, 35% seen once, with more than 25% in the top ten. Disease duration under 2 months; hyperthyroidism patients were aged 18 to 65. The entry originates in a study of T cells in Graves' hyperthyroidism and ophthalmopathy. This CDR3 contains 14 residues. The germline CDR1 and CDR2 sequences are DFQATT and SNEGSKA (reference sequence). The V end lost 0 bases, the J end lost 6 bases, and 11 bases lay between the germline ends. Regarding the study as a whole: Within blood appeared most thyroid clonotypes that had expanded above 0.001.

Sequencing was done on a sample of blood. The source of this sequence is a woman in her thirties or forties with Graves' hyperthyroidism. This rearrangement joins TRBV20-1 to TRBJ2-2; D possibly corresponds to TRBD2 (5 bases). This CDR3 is CSARDVKGAGELFF. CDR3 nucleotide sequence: TGCAGTGCTAGAGATGTTAAGGGAGCCGGGGAGCTGTTTTTT.